This T cell receptor (beta chain) is drawn from a study of cytomegalovirus exposure and HLA in healthy donors. Study-wide results and limits: Information on immune exposure was restricted to one variable (CMV serostatus). Across donors, most TCRs were seen rarely, yet some public ones were widespread. Within an earlier analysis, most TCR beta V segments proved productive either about 87% or about 30% of the time.

On this clone: Its antigen remains unidentified.

The germline V and J ends were trimmed by 5 bases and 6 bases, with 10 bases remaining between them. In germline, CDR1 is MNHEY, CDR2 SMNVEV (reference sequence). The CDR3 extends over 13 amino acids. Participants comprised healthy donors of bone marrow. PCR amplification relied on 60 Vbeta primers (plus 13 Jbeta primers). Produced via immunoSEQ multiplex PCR; TCRdb's table is partial and in-frame only. This repertoire shows 150,000 or so clones, about four fifths found once; its top ten account for 5.5% to 6%. The clonotype comes from a man aged 25 to 40 in good health and CMV-seropositive. V is TRBV27 and J is TRBJ2-2; D not certain. Sequenced: PBMCs. CDR3 coding DNA: TGTGCCAGCAGTCTCTCGGTGCCCGGGGAGCTGTTTTTT. It is translated as CASSLSVPGELFF.